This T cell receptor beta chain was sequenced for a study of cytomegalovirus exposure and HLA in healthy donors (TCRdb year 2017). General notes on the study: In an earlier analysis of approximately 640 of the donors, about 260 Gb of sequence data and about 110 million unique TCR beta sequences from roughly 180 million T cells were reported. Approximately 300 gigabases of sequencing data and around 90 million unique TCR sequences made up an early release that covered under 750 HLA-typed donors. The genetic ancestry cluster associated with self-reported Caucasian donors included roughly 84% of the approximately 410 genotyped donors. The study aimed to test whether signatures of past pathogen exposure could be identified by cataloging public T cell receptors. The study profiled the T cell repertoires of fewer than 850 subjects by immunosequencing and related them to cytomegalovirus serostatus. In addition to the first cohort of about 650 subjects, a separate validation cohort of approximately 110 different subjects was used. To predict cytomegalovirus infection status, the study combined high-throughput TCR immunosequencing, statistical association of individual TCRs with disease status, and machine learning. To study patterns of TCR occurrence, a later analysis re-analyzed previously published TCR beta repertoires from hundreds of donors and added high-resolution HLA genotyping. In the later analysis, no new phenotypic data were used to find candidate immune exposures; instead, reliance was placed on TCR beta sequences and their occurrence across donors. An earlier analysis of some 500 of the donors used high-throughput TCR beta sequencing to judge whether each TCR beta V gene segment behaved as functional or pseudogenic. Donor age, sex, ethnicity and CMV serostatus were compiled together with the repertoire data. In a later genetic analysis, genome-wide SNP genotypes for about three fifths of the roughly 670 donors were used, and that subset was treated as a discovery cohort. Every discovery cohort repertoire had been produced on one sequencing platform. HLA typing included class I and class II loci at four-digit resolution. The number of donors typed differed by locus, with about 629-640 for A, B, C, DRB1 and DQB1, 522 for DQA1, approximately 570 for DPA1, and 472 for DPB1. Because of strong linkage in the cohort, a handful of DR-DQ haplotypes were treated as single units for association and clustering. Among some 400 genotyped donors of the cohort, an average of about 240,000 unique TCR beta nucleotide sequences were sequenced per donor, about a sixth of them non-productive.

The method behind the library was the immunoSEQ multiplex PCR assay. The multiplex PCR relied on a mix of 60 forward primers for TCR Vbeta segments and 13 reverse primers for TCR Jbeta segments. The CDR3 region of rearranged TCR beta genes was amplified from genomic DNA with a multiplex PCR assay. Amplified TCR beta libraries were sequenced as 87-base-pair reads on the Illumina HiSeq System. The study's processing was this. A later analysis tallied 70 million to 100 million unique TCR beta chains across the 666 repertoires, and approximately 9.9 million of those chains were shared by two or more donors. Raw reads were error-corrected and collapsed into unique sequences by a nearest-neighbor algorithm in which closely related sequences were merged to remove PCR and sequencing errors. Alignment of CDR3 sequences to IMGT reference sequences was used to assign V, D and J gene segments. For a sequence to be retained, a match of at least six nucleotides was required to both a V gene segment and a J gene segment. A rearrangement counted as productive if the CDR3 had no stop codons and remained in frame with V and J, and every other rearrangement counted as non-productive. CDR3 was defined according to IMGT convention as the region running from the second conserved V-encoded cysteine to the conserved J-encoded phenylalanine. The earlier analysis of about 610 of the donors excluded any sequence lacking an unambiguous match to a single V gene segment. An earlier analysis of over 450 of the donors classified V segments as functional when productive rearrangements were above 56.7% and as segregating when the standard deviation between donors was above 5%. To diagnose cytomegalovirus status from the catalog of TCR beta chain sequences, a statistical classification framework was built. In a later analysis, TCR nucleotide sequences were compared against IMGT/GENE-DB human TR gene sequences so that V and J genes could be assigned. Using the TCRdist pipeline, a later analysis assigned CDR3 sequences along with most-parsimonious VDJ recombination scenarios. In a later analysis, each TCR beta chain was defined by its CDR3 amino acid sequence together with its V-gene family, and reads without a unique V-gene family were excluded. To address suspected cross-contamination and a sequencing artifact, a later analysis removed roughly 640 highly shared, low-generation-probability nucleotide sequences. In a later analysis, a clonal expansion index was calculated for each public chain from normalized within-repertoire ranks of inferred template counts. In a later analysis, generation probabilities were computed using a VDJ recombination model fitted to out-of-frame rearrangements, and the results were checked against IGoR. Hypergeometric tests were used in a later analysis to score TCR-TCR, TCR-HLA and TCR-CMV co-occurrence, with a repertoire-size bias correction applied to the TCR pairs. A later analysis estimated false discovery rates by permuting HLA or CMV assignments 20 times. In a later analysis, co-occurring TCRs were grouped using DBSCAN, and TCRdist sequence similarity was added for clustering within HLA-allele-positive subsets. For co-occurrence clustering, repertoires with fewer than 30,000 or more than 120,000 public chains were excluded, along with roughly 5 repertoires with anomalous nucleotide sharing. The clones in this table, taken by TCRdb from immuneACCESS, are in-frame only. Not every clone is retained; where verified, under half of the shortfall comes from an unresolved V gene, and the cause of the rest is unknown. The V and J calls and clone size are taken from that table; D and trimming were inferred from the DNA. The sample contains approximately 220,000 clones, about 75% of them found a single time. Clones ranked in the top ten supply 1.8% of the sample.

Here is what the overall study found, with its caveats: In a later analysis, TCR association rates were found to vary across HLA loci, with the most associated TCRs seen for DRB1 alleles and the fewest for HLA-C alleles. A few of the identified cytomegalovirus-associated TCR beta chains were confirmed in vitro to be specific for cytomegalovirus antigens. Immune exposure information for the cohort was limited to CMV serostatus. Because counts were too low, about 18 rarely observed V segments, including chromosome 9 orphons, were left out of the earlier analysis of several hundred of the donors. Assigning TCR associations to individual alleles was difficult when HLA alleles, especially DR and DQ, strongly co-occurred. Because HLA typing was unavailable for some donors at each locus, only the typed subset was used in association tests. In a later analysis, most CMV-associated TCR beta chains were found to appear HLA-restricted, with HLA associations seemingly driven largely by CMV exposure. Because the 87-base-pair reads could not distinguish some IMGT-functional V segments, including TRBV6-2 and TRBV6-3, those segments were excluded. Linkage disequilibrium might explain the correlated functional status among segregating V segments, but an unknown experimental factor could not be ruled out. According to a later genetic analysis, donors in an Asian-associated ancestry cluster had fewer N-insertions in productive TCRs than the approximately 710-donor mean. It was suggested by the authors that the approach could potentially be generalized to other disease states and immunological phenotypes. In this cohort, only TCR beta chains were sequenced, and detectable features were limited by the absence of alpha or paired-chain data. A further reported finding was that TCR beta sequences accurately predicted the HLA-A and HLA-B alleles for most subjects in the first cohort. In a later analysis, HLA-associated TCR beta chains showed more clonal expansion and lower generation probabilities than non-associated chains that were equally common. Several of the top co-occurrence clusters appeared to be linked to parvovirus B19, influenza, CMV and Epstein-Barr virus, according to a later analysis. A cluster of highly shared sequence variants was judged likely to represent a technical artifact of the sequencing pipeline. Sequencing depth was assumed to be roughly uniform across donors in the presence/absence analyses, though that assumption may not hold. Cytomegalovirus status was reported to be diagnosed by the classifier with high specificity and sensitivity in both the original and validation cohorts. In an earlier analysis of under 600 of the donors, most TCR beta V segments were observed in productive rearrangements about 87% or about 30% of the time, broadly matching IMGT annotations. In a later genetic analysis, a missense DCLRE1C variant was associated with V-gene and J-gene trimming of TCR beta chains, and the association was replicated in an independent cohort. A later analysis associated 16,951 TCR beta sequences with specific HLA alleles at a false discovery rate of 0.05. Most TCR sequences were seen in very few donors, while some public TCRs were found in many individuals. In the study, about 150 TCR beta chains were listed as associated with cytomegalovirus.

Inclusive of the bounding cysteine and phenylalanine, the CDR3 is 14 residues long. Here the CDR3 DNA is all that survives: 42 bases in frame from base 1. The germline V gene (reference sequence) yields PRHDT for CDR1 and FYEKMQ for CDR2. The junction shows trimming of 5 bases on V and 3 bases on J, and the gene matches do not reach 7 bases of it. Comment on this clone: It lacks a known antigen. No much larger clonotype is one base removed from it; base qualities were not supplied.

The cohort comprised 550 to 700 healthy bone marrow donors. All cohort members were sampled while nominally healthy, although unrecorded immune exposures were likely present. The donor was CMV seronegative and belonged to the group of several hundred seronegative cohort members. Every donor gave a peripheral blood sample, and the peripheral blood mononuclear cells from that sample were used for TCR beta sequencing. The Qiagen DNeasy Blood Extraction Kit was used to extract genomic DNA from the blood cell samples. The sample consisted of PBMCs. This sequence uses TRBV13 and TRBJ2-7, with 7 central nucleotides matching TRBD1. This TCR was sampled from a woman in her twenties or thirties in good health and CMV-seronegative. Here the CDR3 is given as CASSLRDSRYEQYF. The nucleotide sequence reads TGTGCCAGCAGCCTCCGGGACAGCCGCTACGAGCAGTACTTC.